These 26 T cell receptor beta chains came from one sample sequenced in a study of lymphopenia after photon versus proton radiotherapy. This table comes from immunoSEQ multiplex PCR, and its TCRdb copy is limited to in-frame clones, with some not included. In the table there are some 30,000 clones, 85% to 90% of which are singletons. This sample comprised peripheral blood, obtained from a patient treated with photon-based radiotherapy. These receptors were taken from a woman aged 50 to 65 with pancreatic cancer.

V is TRBV6-6 and J is TRBJ1-1; TRBD1 matches 9 bases. CDR1 is MNHNY and CDR2 is SVGAGI in the germline V gene (reference sequence). Germline trimming cut 0 bases from V and 5 bases from J; bases unmatched to any gene: 4. The CDR3 covers 15 residues. The CDR3 DNA reads as TGTGCCAGCAGTTACTCGGGACAGGGTAGGACTGAAGCTTTCTTT. Translation: CASSYSGQGRTEAFF.

The rearrangement joins TRBV5-8 to TRBJ2-1; 9 bases align to TRBD2. In germline, CDR1 is SGHTS, CDR2 YDEGEE. The CDR3 runs 17 residues. V lost 0 bases to trimming and J lost 5 bases; unmatched junction nucleotides: 9. The CDR3 loop reads CASSLAFGRLADNEQFF. CDR3 in DNA: TGTGCCAGCAGCTTGGCGTTCGGGAGACTAGCGGACAATGAGCAGTTCTTC.

This clone showed up just a few times. The chain recombines TRBV18 with TRBJ2-7; 10 bases fit TRBD2. CDR1 is KGHSH and CDR2 is LQKENI in the germline V gene. The CDR3 consists of 14 residues. The trim removed 3 bases at V and 7 bases at J, leaving 6 bases unmatched. The CDR3 spells CASSPSSGRGEQYF. The CDR3 DNA reads as TGTGCCAGCTCACCGTCCAGCGGGAGGGGAGAGCAGTACTTC.

This chain connects TRBV27 to TRBJ2-7; D is unresolved. V was trimmed by 0 bases and J by 0 bases, leaving 18 bases between them. The CDR3 spans 18 residues. The germline gives CDR1 MNHEY, CDR2 SMNVEV (reference sequence). The CDR3 is CASSLSTVGRTGSYEQYF. DNA of the CDR3: TGTGCCAGCAGTTTATCGACGGTGGGCAGGACGGGCTCCTACGAGCAGTACTTC.

This chain joins TRBV6-5 and TRBJ2-3; 9 bases fit TRBD2. The CDR3 extends over 15 amino acids. Trimming cost V 6 bases and J 3 bases; bases outside gene matches: 7. The germline CDR1 and CDR2 sequences are MNHEY and SVGAGI. CDR3 region: CASSLAGSKTDTQYF. In DNA form, the CDR3 reads TGTGCCAGCAGCCTAGCGGGAAGTAAGACAGATACGCAGTATTTT.

The CDR3 nucleotides are TGTGCCAGTAGCAGGGACAGGAATGGGGGGGATGGCTACACCTTC. Translation: CASSRDRNGGDGYTF. V usage is TRBV19 and J usage is TRBJ1-2; 8 bases align to TRBD1. The V gene end was trimmed by 6 bases and the J gene end by 6 bases; junction bases not matched to a gene: 12. Per the germline V gene, CDR1 is LNHDA and CDR2 is SQIVND (reference sequence). The CDR3 sequence is 15 residues long.

The chain employs TRBV5-1 and TRBJ2-1; 10 positions agree with TRBD2. Trimming removed 5 bases from V and 6 bases from J; junction bases left unmatched: 11. Looked up from germline, CDR1 is SGHRS and CDR2 is YFSETQ. The CDR3 has 16 residues. CDR3 sequence: CASRRGAASGSNEQFF. As DNA, the CDR3 is TGCGCCAGCAGACGGGGGGCGGCTAGCGGGAGCAATGAGCAGTTCTTC.

Here the CDR3 DNA reads TGTGCCAGCAGCGCAGCCGGAGGGGGGCGCGGTTATGGCTACACCTTC. Translated: CASSAAGGGRGYGYTF. The chain uses TRBV9 and TRBJ1-2; maybe TRBD1 (6 bases). V was shortened by 3 bases and J by 5 bases, with 20 bases between the two germline ends. The CDR3 sequence is 16 residues long. Germline V gene data show CDR1 as SGDLS and CDR2 as YYNGEE.

V and J are TRBV5-1 and TRBJ1-4, with 11 bases that match TRBD1. Germline loops: CDR1 SGHRS, CDR2 YFSETQ. The CDR3 sequence is 15 residues long. Germline trimming cut 4 bases from V and 8 bases from J; bases unmatched to any gene: 7. Here the CDR3 reads CASSRTGGAGEKLFF. In DNA, the CDR3 is TGCGCCAGCAGCCGGACAGGGGGCGCTGGGGAAAAACTGTTTTTT.

V and J are TRBV21-1 and TRBJ2-3; the D call in the table, TRBD1, was not verified against the DNA. TRBV21-1 is described as a pseudogene. This CDR3 has 16 amino acids. The CDR3 region is CASSKRRAGSTDTQYF. The CDR3, as DNA: TGTGCCAGCAGCAAACGTCGGGCAGGGAGCACAGATACGCAGTATTTT.

This chain uses TRBV4-3 with TRBJ2-4, with TRBD1 identical over 12 bases. CDR3 length equals 14 residues. CDR1 and CDR2 (germline): LGHNA, YSLEER. V was pared by 3 bases and J by 6 bases, with 0 bases of the junction left unmatched. The CDR3 spells CASSQGQGANIQYF. Written as DNA, the CDR3 is TGCGCCAGCAGCCAGGGACAGGGGGCAAACATTCAGTACTTC.

The gene calls are TRBV4-1 and TRBJ2-3, with 10 positions matching TRBD1. V lost 4 bases and J lost 4; bases outside the gene matches: 11. The germline V gene has CDR1 MGHRA and CDR2 YSYEKL. This CDR3 is 17 amino acids long. In nucleotides, the CDR3 is TGCGCCAGCAGCCCACTAGGAAGGACAGGGGGAGCAGATACGCAGTATTTT. Translating it yields CASSPLGRTGGADTQYF.

The chain has TRBV30 and TRBJ2-2; 10 bases agree with TRBD1. The V gene end was trimmed by 3 bases and the J gene end by 9 bases; junction bases not matched to a gene: 10. This CDR3 has 15 residues. Per the germline V gene, CDR1 is GTSNPN and CDR2 is SVGIG (reference sequence). CDR3 in amino acids: CAWRAPGQGSRELFF. DNA of the CDR3: TGTGCCTGGAGAGCCCCGGGACAGGGGAGCAGGGAGCTGTTTTTT.

This clone was seen just once. The chain has TRBV29-1 and TRBJ1-5; TRBD1 matches 10 bases. Germline loops: CDR1 SQVTM, CDR2 ANQGSEA. V dropped 7 bases and J dropped 7; count of bases not matched to a gene: 7. The CDR3 has 13 residues. The CDR3 nucleotides are TGCAGCGCCCTAGGACAGGGGGGACAGCCCCAGCATTTT. Translation gives CSALGQGGQPQHF.

This chain connects TRBV6-1 to TRBJ2-5, with D possibly matching TRBD2 (5 bases). The V end lost 5 bases, the J end lost 3 bases, and 16 bases lay between the germline ends. The length of the CDR3 is 15 residues. In germline, CDR1 is MNHNS, CDR2 SASEGT. The chain's CDR3 is CASSSRTGTEETQYF. Written as DNA, the CDR3 is TGTGCCAGCAGTTCCCGGACTGGCACAGAAGAGACCCAGTACTTC.

The chain is built from TRBV5-1 and TRBJ1-6; TRBD1 might be the D (5 bases). The V end lost 0 bases, the J end lost 5 bases, and 9 bases lay between the germline ends. The CDR3 spans 15 residues. Germline assignment: CDR1 SGHRS and CDR2 YFSETQ. The CDR3, as DNA: TGCGCCAGCAGCTTGGGGGGGAGTGATAATTCACCCCTCCACTTT. It codes for CASSLGGSDNSPLHF. Looking up the rest from reference TRBV5-1 and TRBJ1-6 gives the full variable domain: KAGVTQTPRYLIKTRGQQVTLSCSPISGHRSVSWYQQTPGQGLQFLFEYFSETQRNKGNFPGRFSGRQFSNSRSEMNVSTLELGDSALYLCASSLGGSDNSPLHFGNGTRLTVT.

The V gene is TRBV18, the J gene TRBJ1-6, with D perhaps matching TRBD1 (6 bases). The CDR3 consists of 15 residues. V lost 6 bases to trimming and J lost 5 bases, with 14 bases between them. Per the germline V gene, CDR1 is KGHSH and CDR2 is LQKENI. The CDR3 spells CASSPGTRNNSPLHF. CDR3 DNA sequence: TGTGCCAGCTCCCCGGGGACACGTAATAATTCACCCCTCCACTTT.

The chain couples TRBV5-1 to TRBJ2-1, with 8 bases identical to TRBD1. The CDR3 has 15 amino acids. The germline V gene encodes CDR1 SGHRS and CDR2 YFSETQ. J lost 7 bases, V lost 2 bases, and 8 bases had no gene match. The DNA for the CDR3 is TGCGCCAGCAGCTTAGGACAGGGTCGAAAGAATGAGCAGTTCTTC. The encoded protein is CASSLGQGRKNEQFF.

The V call is TRBV30, the J call TRBJ2-1; D is possibly TRBD2 (5 bases). Trimming left V 4 bases short and J 14 bases short, with 15 bases between. The CDR3 sequence is 11 residues long. Per the germline V gene, CDR1 is GTSNPN and CDR2 is SVGIG (reference sequence). CDR3 loop: CAWKSGSKEFF. CDR3 coding DNA: TGTGCCTGGAAAAGCGGTTCGAAGGAGTTCTTC.

The chain couples TRBV7-9 to TRBJ2-1; tentatively, D is TRBD2 (6 bases). V was pared by 2 bases and J by 2 bases, with 10 bases between. Looked up from germline, CDR1 is SEHNR and CDR2 is FQNEAQ (reference sequence). This CDR3 has 15 amino acids. As DNA, the CDR3 is TGTGCCAGCAGCTTAAATAGCGGACCCTACAATGAGCAGTTCTTC. It specifies CASSLNSGPYNEQFF.

This chain uses TRBV5-1 with TRBJ1-2; TRBD1 is a possible D gene (6 bases). Trimming pared 4 bases from V and 0 bases from J, leaving 13 bases between. Germline-derived CDR1 and CDR2 are SGHRS and YFSETQ. The CDR3 contains 15 residues. DNA of the CDR3: TGCGCCAGCAGCCAGACCGGACAGCCTAACTATGGCTACACCTTC. Residues: CASSQTGQPNYGYTF.

This chain links TRBV7-2 with TRBJ2-2; 7 nucleotides agree with TRBD1. Germline V gene data show CDR1 as SGHTA and CDR2 as FQGNSA. V dropped 5 bases and J dropped 1; count of bases not matched to a gene: 1. The CDR3 is 14 amino acids. The CDR3 loop is CASSRQGNTGELFF. CDR3 coding DNA: TGTGCCAGCAGCCGACAGGGGAACACCGGGGAGCTGTTTTTT.

V gene TRBV10-3 combines with J gene TRBJ1-5; TRBD1 agrees at 9 bases. The CDR3 is 17 residues long. The V gene end was trimmed by 2 bases and the J gene end by 5 bases; junction bases not matched to a gene: 10. Germline V gene data show CDR1 as ENHRY and CDR2 as SYGVKD. This chain's CDR3 is CAISEPNRQGGHQPQHF. The CDR3 DNA reads TGTGCCATCAGTGAGCCCAACCGACAGGGGGGTCATCAGCCCCAGCATTTT.

A word on this clone: A junction end diverges from the germline sequence, so it may reflect a read error. The chain uses TRBV5-1 and TRBJ2-5; 7 bases map to TRBD1. The CDR3 contains 14 residues. The V gene's germline CDR1 is SGHRS and CDR2 YFSETQ. The CDR3 region has the DNA TGCGCCAGCAGCTTGTCGGGACAGTTAACCGAACACCACTTC. This codes for CASSLSGQLTEHHF.

The gene calls are TRBV28 and TRBJ1-1; tentatively, D is TRBD1 (6 bases). V was cut by 8 bases and J by 1 base, with 14 bases left in between. Per the germline V gene, CDR1 is MDHEN and CDR2 is SYDVKM. The length of the CDR3 is 14 residues. CDR3 DNA sequence: TGTGCCAGCGGGCTGTTACAGGGGAACACTGAAGCTTTCTTT. Protein product: CASGLLQGNTEAFF.

V gene TRBV28 combines with J gene TRBJ2-7; 7 nucleotides match TRBD2. The CDR3 totals 15 residues. Trimming took 6 bases from V and 6 from J; bases not matched to a gene: 14. CDR1 MDHEN and CDR2 SYDVKM come from the germline V gene. The CDR3 loop reads CASSSPGLPGSEQYF. CDR3 bases: TGTGCCAGCAGCTCTCCGGGACTACCTGGCTCCGAGCAGTACTTC.